This TCR beta chain was documented in a study of shared clonotypes between healthy human individuals. Study overall: Every donor yielded three CD4 naive, three CD4 memory, two CD8 naive and one CD8 memory plate.

The germline CDR1 and CDR2 sequences are MGHRA and YSYEKL. The CDR3 is made up of 13 amino acids. V dropped 3 bases and J dropped 7 bases, with 10 bases sitting between them. Assay used: immunoSEQ multiplex PCR; TCRdb lists only in-frame clones, some missing. Here the sample spans hundreds of thousands of clones, roughly 96% being singletons. Points from the study as a whole: Relative to memory subsets, naive subsets generally showed larger estimated richness. Blood was the sole source, and tissue repertoires probably differ. Generation probabilities of non-shared clonotypes were lower (relative to those shared by all four donors).

As regards this clone: Its specificity is unknown.

Naive CD8 populations comprised CD45RO-negative cells positively selected for CCR7, excluding terminally differentiated effector memory CD45RA+ cells. The TCR was taken from a woman in her twenties or thirties in good health. This rearrangement joins TRBV4-1 to TRBJ2-1; no clear D. The sample comprised naive CD8+ T cells sorted from blood. The CDR3 loop reads CASSHDNGNEQFF. Written as DNA, the CDR3 is TGCGCCAGCAGCCACGACAACGGTAATGAGCAGTTCTTC.